Following are 10 T cell receptor beta chains from one sample sequenced in a study of read filtering for tumor transcriptome and immune sequencing. Molecular barcoded adaptors covering alpha/delta and beta/gamma chains were used on 400 ng RNA. TCRdb re-called the reads with MiXCR, one entry per CDR3 protein. The repertoire includes approximately 93,000 distinct CDR3 sequences, roughly 21% of them detected once, and approximately 10% sits in the top ten. Input material: a population of CD138-negative cells sorted from bone marrow. These receptor sequences come from a donor over 35 with multiple myeloma.

Many counts were recorded for this clonotype. CDR3 nucleotides: TGTGCCAGCTCGGGGGGCCGAGAGCCCCAGCATTTT. Amino acid sequence: CASSGGREPQHF. The chain has TRBV2 and TRBJ1-5; possible D gene TRBD1, 6 bases. Germline V gives CDR1 SNHLY, CDR2 FYNNEI. The CDR3 has 12 amino acids. V lost 8 bases, J lost 8 bases, and 13 bases lay in between.

This clonotype occurred many times. The J gene is TRBJ2-7, the V gene TRBV5-1; TRBD1 aligns across 7 bases. J was trimmed by 0 bases and V by 2 bases; bases with no gene match: 5. Germline-derived CDR1 and CDR2 are SGHRS and YFSETQ. The CDR3 covers 15 residues. This CDR3 reads CASSFQGQSSYEQYF. The CDR3 coding sequence is TGCGCCAGCAGCTTCCAGGGACAGAGCTCCTACGAGCAGTACTTC.

This clonotype was detected many times. J is TRBJ1-4 and V is TRBV13; weak D call: TRBD1 (6 bases). Trimming cost V 0 bases and J 6 bases, with 11 bases left between them. The CDR3 is 15 amino acids. Germline loops: CDR1 PRHDT, CDR2 FYEKMQ (reference sequence). The CDR3 loop reads CASSLGPRGDEKLFF. CDR3 sequence (DNA): TGTGCCAGCAGCTTAGGCCCCAGGGGTGATGAAAAACTGTTTTTT. The variable domain in full, with the rest retrieved from reference TRBV13 and TRBJ1-4, is AAGVIQSPRHLIKEKRETATLKCYPIPRHDTVYWYQQGPGQDPQFLISFYEKMQSDKGSIPDRFSAQQFSDYHSELNMSSLELGDSALYFCASSLGPRGDEKLFFGSGTQLSVL.

As concerns this clonotype: This may come from a read error, since a much larger clone is one base off. The conserved closing phenylalanine or tryptophan is absent in this CDR3, likely reflecting a read error. The chain couples TRBV2 to TRBJ2-3; D perhaps matches TRBD1 (5 bases). This CDR3 spans 15 amino acids. V lost 8 bases and J 2 bases, leaving 17 bases between the germline ends. Germline CDR1 and CDR2: SNHLY and FYNNEI. CDR3 coding DNA: TGTGCCAGCTTGGGAACAGGAACCAACACAGATACGCAGTATGTT. Its translation: CASLGTGTNTDTQYV.

Many counts were recorded for this clonotype. The chain uses TRBV18 and TRBJ2-1; 11 bases map to TRBD2. With 0 bases clipped from V and 9 bases from J, the junction kept 10 bases outside the gene matches. The CDR3 extends over 17 amino acids. Germline CDR1 is KGHSH and CDR2 is LQKENI. The CDR3 sequence: CASSPPGLAGGNGEQFF. CDR3 coding DNA: TGTGCCAGCTCACCACCGGGCCTAGCGGGGGGTAATGGTGAGCAGTTCTTC.

In this sample, this clonotype turned up a few times. At one of its ends the junction is not consistent with the germline gene, which may arise from a read error. The chain employs TRBV7-7 and TRBJ1-5; D unclear. Germline CDR1 and CDR2: SSHAT and FNYEAQ (reference sequence). The CDR3 runs 16 residues. CDR3 amino acids: CASSPRPGSGNQPQHF. Written as DNA, the CDR3 is TGTGCTAGCAGCCCCCGACCGGGCAGCGGAAATCAGCCCCAGCATTTT.

This clonotype was picked up many times. V gene TRBV11-2 combines with J gene TRBJ2-7; possible D gene TRBD2, 6 bases. V was pared by 2 bases and J by 4 bases, with 15 bases between. The CDR3 length is 15 residues. The V gene's germline CDR1 is SGHAT and CDR2 FQNNGV. Here the CDR3 reads CASSLSPGEIYEQYF. The CDR3 DNA reads TGTGCCAGCAGCTTAAGCCCGGGGGAAATTTACGAGCAGTACTTC.

Worth noting for this clonotype: A much larger clone lies one base from this, so it may be a read error. The V and J genes are TRBV5-1 and TRBJ1-1; no definite D call. The CDR3 has 13 residues. CDR1 is SGHRS, CDR2 YFSETQ, per germline. CDR3 nucleotide sequence: TGCGCCAGCAGCTTATTGGGGAACATTGAAGCTTTCTTT. It specifies CASSLLGNIEAFF.

The chain has TRBV3-1 and TRBJ2-1, with D possibly being TRBD1 (6 bases). CDR3 length equals 13 residues. Germline values: CDR1 LGHDT, CDR2 YNNKEL (reference sequence). Trimming cost V 4 bases and J 13 bases, with 17 bases left between them. CDR3 bases: TGTGCCAGCAGCCCCCTCTGGGGGCCTGATCAGTTCTTC. Encoded protein: CASSPLWGPDQFF.

This clonotype was seen repeatedly, ten times or more. The chain is built from TRBV20-1 and TRBJ2-7; D remains unclear. Trimming left V 2 bases short and J 3 bases short, with 2 bases between. This CDR3 has 10 residues. Germline V lookup: CDR1 DFQATT, CDR2 SNEGSKA (reference sequence). CDR3 DNA: TGCAGTGCTAGAATCTACGAGCAGTACTTC. Translation gives CSARIYEQYF.